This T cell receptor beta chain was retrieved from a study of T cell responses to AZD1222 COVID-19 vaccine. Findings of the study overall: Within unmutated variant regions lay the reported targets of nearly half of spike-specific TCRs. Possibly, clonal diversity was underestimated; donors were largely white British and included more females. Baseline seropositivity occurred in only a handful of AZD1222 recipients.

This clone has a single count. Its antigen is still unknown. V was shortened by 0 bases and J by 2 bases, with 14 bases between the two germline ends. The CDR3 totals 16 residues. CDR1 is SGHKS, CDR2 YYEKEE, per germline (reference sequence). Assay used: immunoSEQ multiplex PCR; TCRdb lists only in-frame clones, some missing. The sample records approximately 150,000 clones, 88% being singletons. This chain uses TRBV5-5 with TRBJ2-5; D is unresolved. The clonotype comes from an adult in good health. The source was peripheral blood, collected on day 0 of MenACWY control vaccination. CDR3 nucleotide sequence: TGTGCCAGCAGCTTGGGGGGATCTATCGGGCAAGAGACCCAGTACTTC. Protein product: CASSLGGSIGQETQYF.